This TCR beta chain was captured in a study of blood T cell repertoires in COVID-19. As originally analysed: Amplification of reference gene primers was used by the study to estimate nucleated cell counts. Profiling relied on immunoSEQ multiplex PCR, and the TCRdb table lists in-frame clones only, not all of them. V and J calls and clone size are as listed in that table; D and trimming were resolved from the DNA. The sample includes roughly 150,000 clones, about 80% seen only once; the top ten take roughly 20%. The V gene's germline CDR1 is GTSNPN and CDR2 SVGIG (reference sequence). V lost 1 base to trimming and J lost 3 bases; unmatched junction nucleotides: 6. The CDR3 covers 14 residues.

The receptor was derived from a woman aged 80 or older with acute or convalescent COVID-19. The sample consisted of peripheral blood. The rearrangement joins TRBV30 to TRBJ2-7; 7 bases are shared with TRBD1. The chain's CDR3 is CAWSGGGAGYEQYF. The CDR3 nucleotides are TGTGCCTGGAGTGGAGGGGGCGCCGGCTACGAGCAGTACTTC.